Each of the 28 T cell receptor beta chains below was sequenced from the same sample in a study of T cells after yellow fever vaccination. TCRdb processed the 5' RACE reads anew with MiXCR; each CDR3 protein has one entry. Of 250,000 to 350,000 distinct CDR3 sequences in the sample, around 7% were seen once. The specimen comprised PBMCs, sampled 35 to 50 days after the first yellow fever vaccination. The receptors come from a man aged 18 to 30 who received the YFV17D yellow fever vaccine.

The chain links TRBV3-1 to TRBJ2-7; D is perhaps TRBD1 (6 bases). The CDR3 loop spans 16 amino acids. Germline CDR1 and CDR2: LGHDT and YNNKEL (reference sequence). V lost 0 bases to trimming and J lost 1 base, with 13 bases between them. CDR3: CASSQDRGRFSYEQYF. CDR3 DNA: TGTGCCAGCAGCCAAGACAGGGGTCGTTTTTCCTACGAGCAGTACTTC.

J is TRBJ2-2 and V is TRBV4-1; tentatively, D is TRBD1 (7 bases). The CDR3 runs 20 residues. Germline lookup yields CDR1 MGHRA and CDR2 YSYEKL. Trimming shortened V by 1 base and J by 2 bases, and 23 bases separated the two germline ends. The CDR3 coding sequence is TGCGCCAGCAGCCAAGGCCCAGGGGGGAGACAAGAAGTTAACACCGGGGAGCTGTTTTTT. Translated: CASSQGPGGRQEVNTGELFF.

This chain links TRBV5-1 with TRBJ2-2; D gene ambiguous. Germline-derived CDR1 and CDR2 are SGHRS and YFSETQ. V shed 2 bases and J shed 5 bases, with 10 bases lying between them. The CDR3 is 14 amino acids. The CDR3 spells CASSFGRPTGELFF. The CDR3 nucleotides are TGCGCCAGCAGCTTCGGGCGTCCTACCGGGGAGCTGTTTTTT.

This clonotype was recorded at least ten times. The rearrangement joins TRBV7-2 to TRBJ1-4; D is undetermined. Per the germline V gene, CDR1 is SGHTA and CDR2 is FQGNSA. The CDR3 sequence is 15 residues long. V gave up 5 bases and J gave up 0 bases, with 10 bases separating them. The CDR3 sequence: CASSAFGATNEKLFF. The DNA of the CDR3 is TGTGCCAGCAGCGCCTTCGGTGCAACTAATGAAAAACTGTTTTTT.

The table lists this clonotype with many counts. The chain links TRBV2 to TRBJ1-2; D might be TRBD1 (5 bases). The CDR3 is 14 residues long. Germline V gene lookup returns CDR1 SNHLY and CDR2 FYNNEI. V was shortened by 7 bases and J by 4 bases, with 16 bases between the two germline ends. This chain's CDR3 is CASIPPDGGYGYTF. The CDR3 nucleotides are TGTGCCAGCATCCCGCCCGACGGGGGCTATGGCTACACCTTC.

V usage is TRBV4-1 and J usage is TRBJ2-3, with 10 bases matching TRBD2. After removal of 1 base from V and 2 bases from J, the junction contained 3 bases not matched to a gene. Germline-derived CDR1 and CDR2 are MGHRA and YSYEKL. This CDR3 is 16 amino acids long. CDR3: CASSQGAGGITDTQYF. CDR3 bases: TGCGCCAGCAGCCAAGGAGCGGGGGGGATCACAGATACGCAGTATTTT.

The chain uses TRBV5-1 and TRBJ2-1, with D possibly TRBD2 on 5 matching bases. The CDR3 totals 13 residues. Trimming cost V 7 bases and J 8 bases, with 16 bases left between them. Germline V lookup: CDR1 SGHRS, CDR2 YFSETQ. CDR3 bases: TGCGCCAGCTCGAGGGCCTGGAGCGATGAGCAGTTCTTC. It codes for CASSRAWSDEQFF.

The CDR3 sequence is CASKTRISPNEQFF. Here the CDR3 DNA reads TGTGCCTCCAAGACGCGGATCAGCCCCAATGAGCAGTTCTTC. V is TRBV19 and J is TRBJ2-1; D uncertain. Germline V gene lookup returns CDR1 LNHDA and CDR2 SQIVND (reference sequence). Between the trimmed V and J ends, which lost 11 bases and 6 bases, there was a span of 20 bases. CDR3 size: 14 residues.

The CDR3 DNA follows: TGTGCCAGCAGCCAATCAGGGTCGATAGCCAAAAACATTCAGTACTTC. This encodes CASSQSGSIAKNIQYF. The rearrangement links TRBV3-1 to TRBJ2-4; the D gene is possibly TRBD1 (5 bases). V was trimmed by 2 bases and J by 0 bases, leaving 11 bases between them. Looked up from germline, CDR1 is LGHDT and CDR2 is YNNKEL (reference sequence). The CDR3 is 16 residues long.

This chain links TRBV4-2 with TRBJ1-2, with 8 nucleotides matching TRBD1. Trimming took 0 bases from V and 3 from J; bases not matched to a gene: 3. CDR1 LGHNA and CDR2 YNFKEQ come from the germline V gene. The CDR3 totals 15 residues. The CDR3 sequence: CASSQDADRDYGYTF. Here the CDR3 DNA reads TGTGCCAGCAGCCAAGATGCGGACAGGGACTATGGCTACACCTTC.

The chain uses TRBV29-1 and TRBJ2-1, with no clear D. The CDR3 covers 15 residues. Germline V lookup: CDR1 SQVTM, CDR2 ANQGSEA. The V end lost 5 bases, the J end lost 3 bases, and 17 bases lay between the germline ends. The CDR3 DNA reads TGCAGCGTTACGGGTTCCGGGTGGGGCTACAATGAGCAGTTCTTC. Residues: CSVTGSGWGYNEQFF.

This clonotype was detected a few times. This chain joins TRBV20-1 and TRBJ1-4; no clear D. Trimming took 5 bases from V and 5 from J, leaving 9 bases between them. Germline V CDR1 and CDR2: DFQATT, SNEGSKA (reference sequence). CDR3 length: 12 amino acids. The CDR3 DNA reads TGCAGTGCTTCGGATAACAATGAAAAACTGTTTTTT. Its translation is CSASDNNEKLFF.

This clonotype has more than one count but fewer than ten. The V call is TRBV5-1, the J call TRBJ2-3; the D gene could be TRBD1 or TRBD2 (5 bases each). The V end lost 2 bases, the J end lost 6 bases, and 10 bases lay between the germline ends. Germline V lookup: CDR1 SGHRS, CDR2 YFSETQ. The CDR3 runs to 13 residues. For the CDR3, the DNA is TGCGCCAGCAGCTTCCGGGGCCGGGATACGCAGTATTTT. Amino acid sequence: CASSFRGRDTQYF.

This clonotype was found a few times. The V call is TRBV10-3, the J call TRBJ2-3, with 13 positions matching TRBD2. Per germline, CDR1 ENHRY and CDR2 SYGVKD. Trimming cost V 8 bases and J 7 bases; bases outside gene matches: 12. The CDR3 runs 16 residues. CDR3: CAIGETSGGPANTQYF. The CDR3 nucleotides are TGTGCCATCGGCGAGACTAGCGGGGGGCCAGCTAATACGCAGTATTTT.

This clonotype appeared a few times. The genes are TRBV5-1 and TRBJ1-6, with 8 nucleotides matching TRBD1. Trimming at V came to 3 bases and at J to 8 bases, leaving 13 bases not matched to a gene. Looked up from germline, CDR1 is SGHRS and CDR2 is YFSETQ. This CDR3 has 17 amino acids. This CDR3 is CASSYDPGGRRDSPLHF. The CDR3 coding sequence is TGCGCCAGCAGCTACGACCCAGGGGGCCGGCGGGATTCACCCCTCCACTTT.

The chain joins TRBV6-5 to TRBJ2-2; D is ambiguous. V lost 2 bases to trimming and J lost 2 bases, with 6 bases between them. Germline V gene lookup returns CDR1 MNHEY and CDR2 SVGAGI. This CDR3 spans 14 amino acids. The CDR3 DNA follows: TGTGCCAGCAGTTACGGAAAAAACACCGGGGAGCTGTTTTTT. Protein product: CASSYGKNTGELFF.

This clonotype has ten or more counts. This rearrangement joins TRBV4-3 to TRBJ2-1; the match to TRBD2 covers 9 bases. Trimming cost V 4 bases and J 9 bases; bases outside gene matches: 19. The V gene's germline CDR1 is LGHNA and CDR2 YSLEER. The length of the CDR3 is 18 residues. CDR3 region: CASSPHGGSRGGRVEQFF. CDR3 coding DNA: TGCGCCAGCAGCCCCCATGGAGGGTCGCGGGGGGGCCGGGTTGAGCAGTTCTTC.

Many counts were recorded for this clonotype. The chain is built from TRBV7-3 and TRBJ2-1, with D perhaps matching TRBD2 (6 bases). Germline CDR1 and CDR2: SGHTA and FQGTGA. CDR3 size: 12 residues. Trimming took 5 bases from V and 8 from J, leaving 10 bases between them. The DNA of the CDR3 is TGTGCCAGCAGCCCCGGCGGGGATGAGCAGTTCTTC. Translation: CASSPGGDEQFF.

This clonotype was detected only a few times. The chain has TRBV6-2 or TRBV6-3 and TRBJ2-7; TRBD1 is a possible D gene (5 bases). Trimming cost V 3 bases and J 5 bases, with 11 bases left between them. The CDR3 length is 13 residues. Germline CDR1 reads MNHEY; CDR2 reads SVGEGT. The CDR3 DNA is TGTGCCAGCAGTTATGGTCAGGGCGACGAGCAGTACGTC. It specifies CASSYGQGDEQYV.

The V and J genes are TRBV29-1 and TRBJ2-2, with D possibly TRBD1 on 6 matching bases. This CDR3 has 15 amino acids. CDR1 is SQVTM, CDR2 ANQGSEA, per germline. The V end was cut by 3 bases, the J end by 5 bases, with 16 bases between. The CDR3 spells CSVEVPGAGTGELFF. CDR3 coding DNA: TGCAGCGTTGAGGTTCCAGGGGCGGGTACCGGGGAGCTGTTTTTT.

The chain employs TRBV12-3 or TRBV12-4 and TRBJ2-6, with D possibly being TRBD1 (6 bases). This CDR3 has 20 amino acids. The germline V and J ends were trimmed by 5 bases and 0 bases, with 23 bases remaining between them. The CDR3 nucleotides read TGTGCCAGCAGTCCACCCCTCCGACAGGCCGCCATCTCTGGGGCCAACGTCCTGACTTTC. Protein: CASSPPLRQAAISGANVLTF.

The chain couples TRBV7-3 to TRBJ2-3; D is ambiguous. The CDR3 totals 14 residues. The germline V gene encodes CDR1 SGHTA and CDR2 FQGTGA. V was clipped by 1 base and J by 4 bases, with 9 bases between them. Here the CDR3 DNA reads TGTGCCAGCAGCTTAATAGCCGGGTCAGATACGCAGTATTTT. This gives the protein CASSLIAGSDTQYF.

J is TRBJ1-2 and V is TRBV4-2, with a tentative D call TRBD1 (5 bases). This CDR3 has 15 residues. The germline CDR1 and CDR2 sequences are LGHNA and YNFKEQ. The germline V and J ends were trimmed by 1 base and 7 bases, with 16 bases remaining between them. The CDR3 DNA reads TGTGCCAGCAGCCAAGGAGAGGAGGGGCCCGGTGGCTACACCTTC. Protein sequence: CASSQGEEGPGGYTF.

This clonotype was seen a few times. The chain is built from TRBV12-3 or TRBV12-4 and TRBJ1-4; D remains unclear. CDR3 length equals 16 residues. The V end was cut by 5 bases, the J end by 0 bases, with 13 bases between. The CDR3 coding sequence is TGTGCCAGCAGTCACTTCCGACGTTCAACTAATGAAAAACTGTTTTTT. Its protein product is CASSHFRRSTNEKLFF.

A few counts support this clonotype. This chain links TRBV13 with TRBJ1-1, with D tentatively TRBD1 (6 bases). Trimming took off 8 bases at V and 8 bases at J, with 18 bases between the two ends. The germline CDR1 and CDR2 sequences are PRHDT and FYEKMQ (reference sequence). CDR3 length equals 13 residues. In DNA, the CDR3 is TGTGCCAGCGGCCTAGGGGGTGACAGGGAAGCTTTCTTT. Protein sequence: CASGLGGDREAFF.

This clonotype was observed a handful of times. This sequence joins TRBV5-1 and TRBJ1-5, with D possibly being TRBD1 (5 bases). The CDR3 consists of 13 residues. The V and J ends lost 1 base and 5 bases respectively, with 7 bases between them. Per the germline V gene, CDR1 is SGHRS and CDR2 is YFSETQ. Written as DNA, the CDR3 is TGCGCCAGCAGCTTGACAGGTCATCAGCCCCAGCATTTT. Residues: CASSLTGHQPQHF.

The chain employs TRBV20-1 and TRBJ1-2; no definite D call. The length of the CDR3 is 12 residues. Germline CDR1 is DFQATT and CDR2 is SNEGSKA (reference sequence). Trimming took off 3 bases at V and 5 bases at J, with 10 bases between the two ends. CDR3 nucleotides: TGCAGTGCTAGCCCGGGGAGTTATGGCTACACCTTC. Amino acid sequence: CSASPGSYGYTF.

CDR3 amino acids: CSARALRSGVFSTGELFF. DNA of the CDR3: TGCAGTGCTAGAGCCTTACGGAGCGGGGTTTTTAGCACCGGGGAGCTGTTTTTT. The rearrangement links TRBV20-1 to TRBJ2-2, with 7 bases identical to TRBD2. J gave up 4 bases and V 1 base, and 15 bases lay outside the gene matches. The CDR3 is made up of 18 amino acids. Per germline, CDR1 DFQATT and CDR2 SNEGSKA (reference sequence).